The text below deals with one T cell receptor beta chain. What it recognizes is unknown. The CDR3 end is not reached by the read, which stops 3 residues before it; the germline J gene fills it in. The ends were cut back, 6 bases at V and 7 bases at J, with 13 bases in the middle. Germline CDR1 MNHEY, CDR2 SMNVEV (reference sequence). The CDR3 covers 14 residues. The data were obtained in a study of T cells in women clearing cervical HPV infection. Study-wide results and limits: Each sample's T-cell count was unknown, possibly confounding richness. Combining TCR richness with V gene abundances gave approximately 0.8 AUC.

TCRdb keeps only in-frame clones here, not all; method: immunoSEQ multiplex PCR. The specimen's table records some 9,800 clones. The chain has TRBV27 and TRBJ1-6, with D maybe TRBD1 (6 bases). Sequencing used blood buffy coat. The clonotype originates from a woman aged 18 to 75 with a cervical HPV16 infection that either progressed to CIN3+ or cleared (not recorded which). The CDR3 bases that were read are TGTGCCAGCAGACAGGGTAACGTAAATTCACCC. As protein: CASRQGNVNSP. The whole CDR3 sequence reads CASRQGNVNSPLHF.